Each of the 18 T cell receptor beta chains below was sequenced from the same sample in a study of T cell responses to AZD1222 COVID-19 vaccine. Produced via immunoSEQ multiplex PCR; TCRdb's table is partial and in-frame only. The table records 65,000 to 85,000 clones, 70% to 90% of them present only once. Sample: peripheral blood, taken on day 0 of AZD1222 vaccination. All receptors derive from an adult in good health.

The rearrangement uses TRBV3-1 (or the pseudogene TRBV3-2) and TRBJ1-5, with a possible D match to TRBD1 (6 bases). Germline values: CDR1 LGHDT, CDR2 YNNKEL (reference sequence). V dropped 1 base and J dropped 7 bases, with 17 bases sitting between them. The CDR3 consists of 16 residues. CDR3 sequence: CASSQAHAGVGQPQHF. In DNA, the CDR3 is TGTGCCAGCAGCCAAGCCCACGCAGGGGTCGGGCAGCCCCAGCATTTT.

The CDR3 spells CASSPRDRAGNTIYF. The CDR3 nucleotides are TGTGCCAGCAGCCCCCGAGACAGGGCTGGAAACACCATATATTTT. The J gene is TRBJ1-3, the V gene TRBV5-6, with 7 bases identical to TRBD1. This CDR3 is 15 amino acids long. The V segment lost 4 bases and the J segment 2 bases; nucleotides outside the gene matches: 6. CDR1 is SGHDT and CDR2 is YYEEEE in the germline V gene.

Concerning this clone: Other nucleotide sequences from this sample produce the same CDR3. The chain has TRBV7-2 and TRBJ2-3; possible D gene TRBD2, 7 bases. The V end lost 6 bases, the J end lost 5 bases, and 12 bases lay between the germline ends. Germline V gene sequence: CDR1 SGHTA, CDR2 FQGNSA. This CDR3 comprises 13 residues. The CDR3 coding sequence is TGTGCCAGCAGACGGGGGGCCGGAGATACGCAGTATTTT. This sequence encodes CASRRGAGDTQYF.

The chain couples TRBV7-9 to TRBJ1-1; D is possibly TRBD1 (6 bases). There are 12 residues in the CDR3. Germline V lookup: CDR1 SEHNR, CDR2 FQNEAQ (reference sequence). V was clipped by 5 bases and J by 6 bases, with 10 bases between them. CDR3 residues: CASSKGGAEAFF. CDR3 DNA: TGTGCCAGCAGCAAGGGGGGTGCTGAAGCTTTCTTT.

This chain connects TRBV11-2 to TRBJ1-1; D unresolved. The CDR3 contains 13 residues. Deletions cut 2 bases from V and 4 bases from J, with 8 bases between. Germline V CDR1 and CDR2: SGHAT, FQNNGV. The CDR3 is CASSLFSSTEAFF. DNA of the CDR3: TGTGCCAGCAGCTTATTTTCCTCCACTGAAGCTTTCTTT. Using reference TRBV11-2 and TRBJ1-1 for the parts outside the CDR3, the full variable domain is EAGVAQSPRYKIIEKRQSVAFWCNPISGHATLYWYQQILGQGPKLLIQFQNNGVVDDSQLPKDRFSAERLKGVDSTLKIQPAKLEDSAVYLCASSLFSSTEAFFGQGTRLTVV.

This clone has just a few counts. V gene TRBV18 combines with J gene TRBJ1-6; the match to TRBD1 covers 7 bases. This CDR3 has 15 residues. Looked up from germline, CDR1 is KGHSH and CDR2 is LQKENI. Trimming at V came to 1 base and at J to 7 bases, leaving 4 bases not matched to a gene. This CDR3 reads CASSPRTGENSPLHF. The DNA for the CDR3 is TGTGCCAGCTCACCACGTACAGGGGAAAATTCACCCCTCCACTTT.

This sequence joins TRBV7-2 and TRBJ2-7; 12 bases line up with TRBD2. Trimming cost V 0 bases and J 6 bases; bases outside gene matches: 6. Germline CDR1 and CDR2: SGHTA and FQGNSA. The CDR3 is 16 residues long. The CDR3 DNA sequence: TGTGCCAGCAGCTTAGCGCGACTAGCGGGAGTTGGCGAGCAGTACTTC. Translated, it gives CASSLARLAGVGEQYF.

CDR3 nucleotide sequence: TGTGCCAGCAGTTTATCGCGGCTAACTTGGAGGGACTCTGGGGCCAACGTCCTGACTTTC. Encoded protein: CASSLSRLTWRDSGANVLTF. The rearrangement uses TRBV27 and TRBJ2-6; TRBD2 might be the D (6 bases). The germline V gene has CDR1 MNHEY and CDR2 SMNVEV (reference sequence). The CDR3 sequence is 20 residues long. Trimming took 0 bases from V and 0 from J, leaving 18 bases between them.

Here the CDR3 reads CASKSYRDGYPYEQYV. The CDR3 DNA reads TGCGCCAGCAAGTCGTACAGGGACGGCTACCCTTACGAGCAGTACGTC. The chain employs TRBV10-1 and TRBJ2-7; weak D call: TRBD1 (6 bases). From germline, CDR1 is WNHNN and CDR2 SYGVQD (reference sequence). CDR3 length: 16 residues. V was pared by 7 bases and J by 4 bases, with 23 bases between.

The gene calls are TRBV5-1 and TRBJ2-5; D is unclear. V was shortened by 1 base and J by 5 bases, with 12 bases between the two germline ends. The CDR3 spans 14 residues. The germline CDR1 and CDR2 sequences are SGHRS and YFSETQ. The CDR3 sequence: CASSLIGGMETQYF. CDR3 coding DNA: TGCGCCAGCAGCTTGATAGGCGGTATGGAGACCCAGTACTTC.

CDR3 in DNA: TGTGCCAGCAGTTTGGTGGGGGCATTGAGAAACACCATATATTTT. This codes for CASSLVGALRNTIYF. V gene TRBV28 combines with J gene TRBJ1-3; the D gene is possibly TRBD1 (6 bases). CDR1 and CDR2 (germline): MDHEN, SYDVKM. The CDR3 spans 15 residues. Trimming removed 3 bases from V and 5 bases from J, with 14 bases in between.

The V gene is TRBV15, the J gene TRBJ1-5; a weak D match, TRBD1 (5 bases). The germline V gene encodes CDR1 LNHNV and CDR2 YYDKDF (reference sequence). There are 16 residues in the CDR3. Trimming shortened V by 0 bases and J by 3 bases, and 12 bases separated the two germline ends. The CDR3 reads CATSRDQGRPNQPQHF. The CDR3 nucleotides are TGTGCCACCAGCAGAGATCAGGGCAGGCCCAATCAGCCCCAGCATTTT.

The chain combines TRBV10-2 with TRBJ2-2; D possibly matches TRBD1 or TRBD2 (6 bases each). The CDR3 consists of 13 residues. The germline V and J ends were trimmed by 7 bases and 4 bases, with 10 bases remaining between them. Germline V gene lookup returns CDR1 WSHSY and CDR2 SAAADI. Here the CDR3 DNA reads TGCGCCAGCATTCGGGGGCGCACCGGGGAGCTGTTTTTT. It encodes CASIRGRTGELFF.

The chain couples TRBV18 to TRBJ2-7; possibly TRBD2 for D (6 bases). V lost 3 bases to trimming and J lost 6 bases, with 18 bases between them. This CDR3 region has 15 residues. Germline CDR1 and CDR2: KGHSH and LQKENI. The chain's CDR3 is CASSPGTLPRVEQYV. The CDR3 nucleotides are TGTGCCAGCTCACCCGGGACTCTCCCCCGGGTCGAGCAGTACGTC.

The V and J genes are TRBV9 and TRBJ2-5; 9 nucleotides line up with TRBD1. CDR3 length: 14 residues. J lost 7 bases, V lost 0 bases, and 4 bases had no gene match. CDR1 and CDR2 (germline): SGDLS, YYNGEE. The CDR3 DNA reads TGTGCCAGCAGCGTAGGGACGACAGGGGGGACCCAGTACTTC. Translating gives CASSVGTTGGTQYF.

The chain carries TRBV10-2 and TRBJ2-7, with TRBD1 matching 9 bases. From germline, CDR1 is WSHSY and CDR2 SAAADI. J lost 9 bases, V lost 5 bases, and 8 bases had no gene match. CDR3 size: 13 residues. CDR3 amino acids: CASSTGTGKGQYF. The CDR3, as DNA: TGCGCCAGCAGTACCGGGACAGGGAAAGGGCAGTACTTC.

The chain combines TRBV3-1 (or the pseudogene TRBV3-2) with TRBJ1-5; 10 nucleotides align to TRBD1. The length of the CDR3 is 16 residues. With V trimmed by 1 base and J by 7 bases, 7 bases remained unmatched. Germline V gives CDR1 LGHDT, CDR2 YNNKEL (reference sequence). The CDR3 coding sequence is TGTGCCAGCAGCCAAGGTGGCGGACAGGGGGGACAGCCCCAGCATTTT. It yields the protein CASSQGGGQGGQPQHF.

This chain links TRBV5-1 with TRBJ2-5; the D call may be TRBD1 or TRBD2 (5 bases each). V lost 4 bases to trimming and J lost 4 bases, with 14 bases between them. The CDR3 loop spans 14 amino acids. CDR1 is SGHRS and CDR2 is YFSETQ in the germline V gene. The CDR3 region is CASSPGTPGETQYF. CDR3 bases: TGCGCCAGCAGCCCCGGGACCCCGGGAGAGACCCAGTACTTC.